Sequencing of this T cell receptor beta chain was carried out in a study of cytomegalovirus exposure and HLA in healthy donors. Study findings and constraints: Most TCR sequences were rare, but some public TCRs occurred in many donors. Differences between HLA loci emerged in a later analysis of TCR association rates, with DRB1 most and HLA-C fewest.

This clone turned up a few times. Its target is unknown. Per the germline V gene, CDR1 is SQVTM and CDR2 is ANQGSEA. V trimming: 7 bases; J trimming: 5 bases; junction bases outside the gene matches: 9. The CDR3 loop spans 14 amino acids. Primers included in the PCR were 60 Vbeta and 13 Jbeta primers. The table came from immunoSEQ multiplex PCR; TCRdb's copy has only in-frame clones and leaves some out. Of about 94,000 clones listed, approximately 80% are singletons. Sequencing was performed on PBMCs. This chain links TRBV29-1 with TRBJ1-5, with TRBD1 identical over 9 bases. The sequence was obtained from a human donor in good health. This CDR3 reads CSAKTGGLDQPQHF. The CDR3 nucleotides are TGCAGCGCTAAGACAGGGGGTCTCGATCAGCCCCAGCATTTT.